These 32 T cell receptor beta chains came from one sample sequenced in a study of siplizumab effects on memory and regulatory T cells. Libraries were prepared by immunoSEQ multiplex PCR; TCRdb keeps only in-frame clonotypes and omits some of them. The data show about 120,000 clones, with roughly 94% seen just once and roughly 1.7% held by the top ten. Specimen: non-Treg CD4+ T cells sorted from blood. The source of these receptors is a human donor in good health.

CDR3 amino acids: CAWSQPYEQYF. DNA for the CDR3: TGTGCCTGGAGTCAACCCTACGAGCAGTACTTC. The V and J genes are TRBV30 and TRBJ2-7; D is ambiguous. The germline V gene encodes CDR1 GTSNPN and CDR2 SVGIG (reference sequence). The V end was cut by 2 bases, the J end by 2 bases, with 4 bases between. The CDR3 consists of 11 residues.

V gene TRBV2 combines with J gene TRBJ2-5, with D perhaps being TRBD1 or TRBD2 (5 bases each). The CDR3 sequence is 13 residues long. V lost 6 bases and J lost 5, with 13 bases in between. Germline values: CDR1 SNHLY, CDR2 FYNNEI. The CDR3 loop is CASRPSGRETQYF. As DNA, the CDR3 is TGTGCCAGCAGACCCTCGGGGCGGGAGACCCAGTACTTC.

V is TRBV5-4 and J is TRBJ2-7; TRBD1 is a possible D gene (5 bases). V was clipped by 4 bases and J by 4 bases, with 12 bases between them. Germline CDR1 and CDR2: SGHNT and YYREEE (reference sequence). The CDR3 runs 13 residues. Written as DNA, the CDR3 is TGTGCCAGCAGCCCACGACAGTTTTACGAGCAGTACTTC. It codes for CASSPRQFYEQYF.

This chain connects TRBV18 to TRBJ1-1; D perhaps matches TRBD1 (6 bases). Germline assignment: CDR1 KGHSH and CDR2 LQKENI. Trimming stripped 6 bases from V and 9 bases from J, with 17 bases between. This CDR3 spans 13 amino acids. CDR3 sequence (DNA): TGTGCCAGCTCCCCTCCCGGACAGAATCAAGCTTTCTTT. Protein: CASSPPGQNQAFF. The complete variable domain, with remaining parts taken from reference TRBV18 and TRBJ1-1, reads NAGVMQNPRHLVRRRGQEARLRCSPMKGHSHVYWYRQLPEEGLKFMVYLQKENIIDESGMPKERFSAEFPKEGPSILRIQQVVRGDSAAYFCASSPPGQNQAFFGQGTRLTVV.

CDR3 amino acids: CASSKTGGASSGANVLTF. DNA of the CDR3: TGTGCCAGCAGCAAGACAGGGGGCGCGAGCTCTGGGGCCAACGTCCTGACTTTC. The chain recombines TRBV9 with TRBJ2-6, with TRBD1 matching over 10 bases. This CDR3 region has 18 residues. The V gene end was trimmed by 4 bases and the J gene end by 0 bases; junction bases not matched to a gene: 7. CDR1 is SGDLS and CDR2 is YYNGEE in the germline V gene.

The DNA for the CDR3 is TGTGCCAGCAGCTCGGACTCGTACAATGAGCAGTTCTTC. This sequence encodes CASSSDSYNEQFF. The chain has TRBV11-3 and TRBJ2-1; D is possibly TRBD2 (5 bases). Trimming pared 4 bases from V and 4 bases from J, leaving 8 bases between. The CDR3 is made up of 13 amino acids. The germline V gene has CDR1 SGHNT and CDR2 YENEEA.

The chain combines TRBV10-1 with TRBJ2-7, with TRBD2 identical over 10 bases. CDR1 and CDR2 from the germline V gene are WNHNN and SYGVQD (reference sequence). J was trimmed by 5 bases and V by 2 bases; bases with no gene match: 30. The CDR3 length is 23 residues. This chain's CDR3 is CASSEGVARLSGRPHRGIHEQYF. The CDR3 DNA reads as TGCGCCAGCAGTGAGGGTGTCGCGCGGCTTAGCGGGAGGCCACACAGGGGCATACACGAGCAGTACTTC.

The CDR3, as DNA: TGTGCCAGCAGCTGGGGGACAAGTCCCTTCTACGAGCAGTACTTC. Translating gives CASSWGTSPFYEQYF. This chain joins TRBV5-6 and TRBJ2-7; D might be TRBD1 (6 bases). The CDR3 sequence is 15 residues long. V was cut by 3 bases and J by 3 bases, with 16 bases left in between. Germline assignment: CDR1 SGHDT and CDR2 YYEEEE.

The gene calls are TRBV11-2 and TRBJ2-2; possibly TRBD2 for D (5 bases). Germline CDR1 and CDR2: SGHAT and FQNNGV. This CDR3 has 15 residues. Trimming took 0 bases from V and 6 from J, leaving 11 bases between them. This chain's CDR3 is CASSLDHSSAGELFF. DNA for the CDR3: TGTGCCAGCAGCTTAGATCATAGTAGCGCCGGGGAGCTGTTTTTT.

This chain connects TRBV29-1 to TRBJ1-1; possible D gene TRBD1, 6 bases. V was pared by 7 bases and J by 4 bases, with 10 bases between. Germline assignment: CDR1 SQVTM and CDR2 ANQGSEA. This CDR3 has 11 residues. CDR3 DNA sequence: TGCAGCGCTTACAGGGTCACTGAAGCTTTCTTT. This translates into CSAYRVTEAFF.

DNA for the CDR3: TGTGCCAGCAGTTTTCGGAGGGGGGCTGAAGCTTTCTTT. This sequence encodes CASSFRRGAEAFF. The V and J genes are TRBV28 and TRBJ1-1, with a possible D match to TRBD1 (6 bases). V lost 3 bases and J 6 bases, leaving 11 bases between the germline ends. CDR1 and CDR2 from the germline V gene are MDHEN and SYDVKM. This CDR3 is built from 13 residues.

There are a few counts of this clone. In DNA form, the CDR3 reads TGTGCCAGCAGCGTCTCCGGGCGCCCGAAGATGTTTTTT. As protein: CASSVSGRPKMFF. The genes are TRBV7-9 and TRBJ1-4; no clear D gene. Germline V lookup: CDR1 SEHNR, CDR2 FQNEAQ (reference sequence). Trimming took 5 bases from V and 15 from J, leaving 19 bases between them. The length of the CDR3 is 13 residues.

This chain connects TRBV4-1 to TRBJ2-5; D not certain. The CDR3 has 14 amino acids. V lost 3 bases and J lost 5, with 13 bases in between. CDR1 and CDR2 (germline): MGHRA, YSYEKL. The CDR3 DNA is TGCGCCAGCAGCCAGATTCTTAAACGTGAGACCCAGTACTTC. Translating it yields CASSQILKRETQYF.

J is TRBJ2-5 and V is TRBV25-1; the D call may be TRBD1 or TRBD2 (5 bases each). Trimming pared 5 bases from V and 2 bases from J, leaving 15 bases between. CDR1 and CDR2 (germline): MGHDK, SYGVNS. This CDR3 comprises 15 residues. The CDR3 nucleotides are TGTGCCAGCAGTTTTCCGGGACCTTCTCAAGAGACCCAGTACTTC. Protein product: CASSFPGPSQETQYF.

This rearrangement joins TRBV10-3 to TRBJ2-5, with D possibly being TRBD1 (6 bases). The CDR3 sequence is 15 residues long. CDR1 and CDR2 (germline): ENHRY, SYGVKD. The V gene lost 6 bases and the J gene lost 2 bases, with 16 bases spanning the gap. CDR3 sequence (DNA): TGTGCCATCAGCGAACAGGGTTTCGGGCAAGAGACCCAGTACTTC. Translating gives CAISEQGFGQETQYF.

This chain connects TRBV10-3 to TRBJ2-5; 7 nucleotides line up with TRBD2. V lost 0 bases to trimming and J lost 5 bases; unmatched junction nucleotides: 3. The CDR3 totals 14 residues. CDR1 is ENHRY, CDR2 SYGVKD, per germline. CDR3 coding DNA: TGTGCCATCAGTGAGTCCTTGCGGGGGGAGACCCAGTACTTC. Its protein is CAISESLRGETQYF.

The rearrangement links TRBV2 to TRBJ2-3, with D perhaps assigned TRBD1 or TRBD2 (5 bases each). CDR1 and CDR2 (germline): SNHLY, FYNNEI. Trimming removed 0 bases from V and 0 bases from J, with 7 bases in between. This CDR3 has 15 residues. The CDR3 spells CASSEAGVSTDTQYF. The CDR3 bases are TGTGCCAGCAGTGAAGCGGGGGTTAGCACAGATACGCAGTATTTT.

In the case of this clone: Germline and junction disagree at one end, which may indicate a read error. The rearrangement links TRBV7-7 to TRBJ2-3; no clear D. Germline V lookup: CDR1 SSHAT, CDR2 FNYEAQ (reference sequence). This CDR3 region has 14 residues. CDR3 amino acids: CASSFGQSTDTQYF. In DNA, the CDR3 is TGTGCTAGCAGCTTCGGGCAAAGCACAGATACGCAGTATTTT.

The chain combines TRBV19 with TRBJ2-7, with D maybe TRBD1 (6 bases). Trimming pared 5 bases from V and 4 bases from J, leaving 18 bases between. The CDR3 contains 15 residues. Per germline, CDR1 LNHDA and CDR2 SQIVND (reference sequence). CDR3 sequence reads: CASSPRTVPQYEQYF. The CDR3 region has the DNA TGTGCCAGTAGTCCTAGGACAGTCCCACAATACGAGCAGTACTTC.

The chain uses TRBV7-8 and TRBJ2-6; 10 nucleotides match TRBD1. Looked up from germline, CDR1 is SGHVS and CDR2 is FQNEAQ. The ends lost 5 bases at V and 0 bases at J; junction bases unmatched: 13. The CDR3 totals 20 residues. CDR3 nucleotides: TGTGCCAGCAGCCTCCAGCCGTCGACAGGGGGCTTCTCTGGGGCCAACGTCCTGACTTTC. Translating it yields CASSLQPSTGGFSGANVLTF.

This chain links TRBV19 with TRBJ1-1; TRBD1 matches at 9 bases. From germline, CDR1 is LNHDA and CDR2 SQIVND (reference sequence). J gave up 5 bases and V 7 bases, and 8 bases lay outside the gene matches. The length of the CDR3 is 14 residues. The CDR3 sequence: CASTIQGAQTEAFF. CDR3 nucleotides: TGTGCCAGTACGATACAGGGGGCGCAGACTGAAGCTTTCTTT.

This sequence joins TRBV4-1 and TRBJ2-7; 7 positions agree with TRBD2. Trimming cost V 5 bases and J 3 bases; bases outside gene matches: 13. Germline V gene data show CDR1 as MGHRA and CDR2 as YSYEKL. The CDR3 runs 16 residues. CDR3 nucleotides: TGCGCCAGCAGCTCGAATCTCATACTAGCGCGCTACGAGCAGTACTTC. This encodes CASSSNLILARYEQYF.

Of note for this clone: Other DNA sequences within the sample encode an identical CDR3. V and J are TRBV5-6 and TRBJ2-1, with 8 nucleotides matching TRBD2. V gave up 4 bases and J gave up 7 bases; unmatched junction bases: 7. The CDR3 is 14 residues long. The germline V gene encodes CDR1 SGHDT and CDR2 YYEEEE. CDR3 coding DNA: TGTGCCAGCAGCCCCACAGGCGGGGGGAATGAGCAGTTCTTC. Its protein is CASSPTGGGNEQFF.

V is TRBV7-2 and J is TRBJ2-7, with 8 nucleotides matching TRBD1. CDR3 size: 15 residues. The junction had 10 bases not matched to a gene; V was cut back by 7 bases and J by 2 bases. Germline assignment: CDR1 SGHTA and CDR2 FQGNSA. Written as DNA, the CDR3 is TGTGCCAGCACCCCTCAGGGGGCCCCTGCCTACGAGCAGTACTTC. Encoded protein: CASTPQGAPAYEQYF.

This chain joins TRBV9 and TRBJ2-5, with 7 bases aligning to TRBD2. The V gene end was trimmed by 6 bases and the J gene end by 0 bases; junction bases not matched to a gene: 2. Germline CDR1 and CDR2: SGDLS and YYNGEE. The CDR3 length is 13 residues. The CDR3 sequence is CASTGTNQETQYF. CDR3 in DNA: TGTGCCAGCACCGGGACTAACCAAGAGACCCAGTACTTC.

The V and J genes are TRBV15 and TRBJ1-1, with D maybe TRBD1 (6 bases). V was shortened by 0 bases and J by 11 bases, with 16 bases between the two germline ends. CDR3 length: 14 residues. The V gene's germline CDR1 is LNHNV and CDR2 YYDKDF (reference sequence). CDR3 coding DNA: TGTGCCACCAGCAGAGATCTGAAGGGGGAAGGGGCTTTCTTT. Its translation: CATSRDLKGEGAFF.

This clone was observed a single time. This chain connects TRBV9 to TRBJ2-7, with D possibly TRBD1 on 6 matching bases. The CDR3 has 12 amino acids. Looked up from germline, CDR1 is SGDLS and CDR2 is YYNGEE. Trimming took off 0 bases at V and 6 bases at J, with 7 bases between the two ends. For the CDR3, the DNA is TGTGCCAGCAGCGTAGACAGGGCCGAGCAGTACTTC. Protein product: CASSVDRAEQYF.

DNA of the CDR3: TGTGCTAGTGGTTTTGGGCAGGGAAGTCAGCCCCAGCATTTT. This gives the protein CASGFGQGSQPQHF. The rearrangement uses TRBV12-5 and TRBJ1-5; TRBD1 is a possible D gene (5 bases). There are 14 residues in the CDR3. V gave up 3 bases and J gave up 6 bases, with 12 bases separating them. Per germline, CDR1 LGHNT and CDR2 FRNRAP.

CDR3 DNA: TGTGCCAGCAGCTCCTCTGACGCTACAGGGCAGCAGTTCTTC. Amino acid sequence: CASSSSDATGQQFF. The genes are TRBV11-2 and TRBJ2-1, with a tentative D call TRBD1 (6 bases). Between the trimmed V and J ends, which lost 4 bases and 11 bases, there was a span of 18 bases. Germline values: CDR1 SGHAT, CDR2 FQNNGV. CDR3 size: 14 residues.

Notes on this clone: The junction differs from germline at one of its ends, possibly a read error. The genes are TRBV30 and TRBJ1-2; D call uncertain. The CDR3 is 12 residues long. Germline V CDR1 and CDR2: GTSNPN, SVGIG (reference sequence). This chain's CDR3 is CAWSASFPDYAF. In nucleotides, the CDR3 is TGTGCCTGGAGTGCTTCTTTCCCGGATTACGCCTTC.

The V and J genes are TRBV2 and TRBJ1-2; D may be TRBD1 (5 bases). The CDR3 totals 13 residues. CDR1 and CDR2 (germline): SNHLY, FYNNEI. Trimming shortened V by 9 bases and J by 4 bases, and 15 bases separated the two germline ends. The CDR3, as DNA: TGTGCCAGTAAGGCCAGGGAGAGCTATGGCTACACCTTC. This encodes CASKARESYGYTF.

The chain recombines TRBV18 with TRBJ1-2; D remains ambiguous. CDR3 length equals 17 residues. Germline CDR1 reads KGHSH; CDR2 reads LQKENI. The V and J ends lost 6 bases and 1 base respectively, with 21 bases between them. CDR3 residues: CASSPLAAIGYNYGYTF. CDR3 coding DNA: TGTGCCAGCTCCCCTCTTGCGGCGATCGGCTATAACTATGGCTACACCTTC. Variable domain in full (rest from reference TRBV18 and TRBJ1-2): NAGVMQNPRHLVRRRGQEARLRCSPMKGHSHVYWYRQLPEEGLKFMVYLQKENIIDESGMPKERFSAEFPKEGPSILRIQQVVRGDSAAYFCASSPLAAIGYNYGYTFGSGTRLTVV.